Listed below are T cell receptor beta chains from one sample, sequenced in a study of blood T cells in healthy people across ages. In TCRdb, the 5' RACE reads were re-called with MiXCR into one record per CDR3 protein. The data show about a million distinct CDR3 sequences, 35% to 40% seen once. Sequencing used blood. The receptors come from a man aged 18 to 30 in good health. Both conserved end residues are part of each CDR3. A D gene is named only where the DNA matches it firmly. Clone size is not always given. Where it is, it says once, few, many or a class for expanded clones.

V	size	J	D	DNA	CDR3
TRBV7-6	.	TRBJ2-1	TRBD1	TGTGCCAGCAGCTTAGTTATAGCAGGGGGCTACTACAATGAGCAGTTCTTC	CASSLVIAGGYYNEQFF
TRBV4-3	.	TRBJ1-1	.	TGCGCCAGCAGCCCGGGCCCTCGCATGAACACTGTAGCTTTCTTT	CASSPGPRMNTVAFF
TRBV27	few	TRBJ1-4	.	TGTGCCAGCAGCACGCCCAGGGTCGGGGAAAAACTGTTTTTT	CASSTPRVGEKLFF
TRBV4-2	.	TRBJ1-2	TRBD1	TGTGCCAGCAGCCAAGGGACAGGGGGCTATAAGGACTATGGCTACACCTTC	CASSQGTGGYKDYGYTF
TRBV7-2	few	TRBJ1-6	.	TGTGCCAGCTCATGGACAAATTCACCCCTCCACTTT	CASSWTNSPLHF
TRBV6-6	once	TRBJ2-1	.	TGTGCCACCCGCACAGGTGGGACATACAATGAGCAGTTCTTC	CATRTGGTYNEQFF
TRBV7-2	.	TRBJ2-1	.	TGTGCCAGCAGCTTAGCGGGATTGGAGACCCAGTTCTTC	CASSLAGLETQFF
TRBV27	.	TRBJ2-7	.	TGTGCCAGCAGTTTCGGCAGCCGCTACGAGCAGTACTTC	CASSFGSRYEQYF
TRBV5-4	few	TRBJ1-4	.	TGTGCCAGCAGCTTGGCCGGAGAACGAAAACTGTTTTTT	CASSLAGERKLFF
TRBV20-1	.	TRBJ2-7	.	TGCAGTGCTAGTCGAGTCGAGAGACCCGAGCAGTACTTC	CSASRVERPEQYF
TRBV9	.	TRBJ1-4	TRBD1	TGTGCCAGCAGCCCCACAGGGGGGCATGAAAAACTGTTTTTT	CASSPTGGHEKLFF
TRBV20-1	.	TRBJ2-2	.	TGCAGTGCCCAGACAGACACCGGGGAGCTGTTTTTT	CSAQTDTGELFF
TRBV11-2	few	TRBJ2-7	.	TGTGCCAGCAGCTTAAGATCCGGCAGAGAAGCCCACGAGCAGTACTTC	CASSLRSGREAHEQYF
TRBV5-1	many	TRBJ2-5	.	TGTGCCAGCAGCCAACAAGAGACCCAGTACTTC	CASSQQETQYF
TRBV20-1	few	TRBJ2-3	.	TGCAGTGCTAGTTCTGGGCACACAGATACGCAGTATTTT	CSASSGHTDTQYF
TRBV7-9	many	TRBJ1-2	.	TGTGCCAGCAGCTCCACAGGTGATGGCTACACCTTC	CASSSTGDGYTF
TRBV4-2	few	TRBJ2-3	.	TGTGCCAGCAGCCAAGATGGCCAGGCGGCGGATACGCAGTATTTT	CASSQDGQAADTQYF
TRBV14	once	TRBJ2-1	TRBD1	TGTGCCAGCAGCTCCCGGGACAGGGGGCGGAATGAGCAGTTCTTC	CASSSRDRGRNEQFF
TRBV29-1	.	TRBJ1-1	.	TGCAGCGTTCTGGACACTGAAGCTTTCTTT	CSVLDTEAFF
TRBV12-3/TRBV12-4	many	TRBJ2-6	.	TGTGCCAGCAGTTTCACTGGGGCCAACGTCCTGACTTTC	CASSFTGANVLTF
TRBV6-7	few	TRBJ1-4	.	TGTGCCAGCACTCTACTGGCCGGGATCAATGAAAAACTGTTTTTT	CASTLLAGINEKLFF
TRBV5-1	.	TRBJ2-5	TRBD2	TGCGCCAGCAGCTTCGGTAGCGGCGGGGGGGCCTCTGGTGAGCAGTACTTC	CASSFGSGGGASGEQYF
TRBV12-3/TRBV12-4	few	TRBJ2-1	.	TGTGCCAGCACCCCTGGGGGGGGCACTGAGCAGTTCTTC	CASTPGGGTEQFF
TRBV20-1	few	TRBJ2-5	.	TGCAGTGCTAGAGATCAGGGCTACCTGGAGACCCAGTACTTC	CSARDQGYLETQYF
TRBV30	.	TRBJ2-2	.	TGTGCCTGGAGTCCTCTGACGAACACCGGGGAGCTGTTTTTT	CAWSPLTNTGELFF
TRBV14	few	TRBJ2-5	.	TGTGCCAGCAGCCAAATAGTCCAAGAGACCCAGTACTTC	CASSQIVQETQYF
TRBV4-1	.	TRBJ2-5	TRBD2	TGCGCCAGCAGCCAAGTTGGGACTAGAAAAGAGACCCAGTACTTC	CASSQVGTRKETQYF
TRBV9	.	TRBJ1-1	TRBD1	TGTGCCAGCAGCCCCGGGGGGGACAGGAACACTGAAGCTTTCTTT	CASSPGGDRNTEAFF
TRBV6-6	.	TRBJ2-3	.	TGTGCCAGCAGTTACAGGGCCGACCCCACAGATACGCAGTATTTT	CASSYRADPTDTQYF
TRBV12-3/TRBV12-4	few	TRBJ2-3	.	TGTGCCAGCAGTGTGGAAGGACGGAATACGCAGTATTTT	CASSVEGRNTQYF
TRBV27	few	TRBJ2-1	TRBD1	TGTGCCAGCAGAAGACTTAGATCGACAGGGTGGTACAATGAGCAGTTCTTC	CASRRLRSTGWYNEQFF
TRBV9	.	TRBJ2-1	.	TGTGCCAGCAGCGCCTGGGACGGCTCCTACAATGAGCAGTTCTTC	CASSAWDGSYNEQFF
TRBV2	.	TRBJ2-1	.	TGTGCCAGCAGTGAAATCGTAACTTCGGATGAGCAGTTCTTC	CASSEIVTSDEQFF
TRBV2	few	TRBJ2-1	TRBD1	TGTGCCAGCAGCCCCGGGACAGATTCCAATGAGCAGTTCTTC	CASSPGTDSNEQFF
TRBV20-1	.	TRBJ2-4	.	TGCAGTGCTTCCGAGGGGCTAGCCAAAAACATTCAGTACTTC	CSASEGLAKNIQYF
TRBV20-1	.	TRBJ2-5	.	TGCAGTGCTACTTTTGCGGGGAAAGAGACCCAGTACTTC	CSATFAGKETQYF
TRBV29-1	.	TRBJ2-5	TRBD1	TGCAGCGCTGGGACAGGGGGTTCAGGGGAGACCCAGTACTTC	CSAGTGGSGETQYF
TRBV6-2/TRBV6-3	.	TRBJ1-1	TRBD1	TGTGCCAGCAGTTACCTTTGGACAGGACTCACTGAAGCTTTCTTT	CASSYLWTGLTEAFF
TRBV7-6	few	TRBJ1-6	TRBD1	TGTGCCAGCAGCTTAGGACAGGGTAGTTCACCCCTCCACTTT	CASSLGQGSSPLHF
TRBV2	few	TRBJ2-3	TRBD2	TGTGCCAGCAGTGAATTAGGGCTAGCGGGACCAGATACGCAGTATTTT	CASSELGLAGPDTQYF
TRBV6-2/TRBV6-3	.	TRBJ2-6	TRBD1	TGTGCCAGCAGTTACTCGGGGACAGGTTCTTCTGGGGCCAACGTCCTGACTTTC	CASSYSGTGSSGANVLTF
TRBV4-3	few	TRBJ1-1	.	TGCGCCAGCAGCCCCCAGGGGCAGGCTCTATGGGCTTTCTTT	CASSPQGQALWAFF
TRBV27	once	TRBJ2-7	.	TGTGCCAGCAGTGTAGCCGAGTTCTCCGAGCAGTACTTC	CASSVAEFSEQYF
TRBV11-1	few	TRBJ2-7	.	TGTGCCAGCAGCTTACGGACCTACTCCTACGAGCAGTACTTC	CASSLRTYSYEQYF
TRBV20-1	.	TRBJ2-1	TRBD2	TGCAGTCCCCATAGCGGGGGGGAGGATGAGCAGTTCTTC	CSPHSGGEDEQFF
TRBV7-9	.	TRBJ1-1	TRBD1	TGTTCCAGCAGCTCCTTCGGACAGGGCATCACTGAAGCTTTCTTT	CSSSSFGQGITEAFF
TRBV20-1	.	TRBJ2-7	.	TGCAGTGCCGCGGTGGGGGGGGGCTTATATTACGAGCAGTACTTC	CSAAVGGGLYYEQYF
TRBV12-3/TRBV12-4	.	TRBJ2-7	TRBD2	TGTGCCAGCAGTCCACTAGCGCCGAGCTCCTACAATGAGCAGTACTTC	CASSPLAPSSYNEQYF
TRBV6-2/TRBV6-3	.	TRBJ2-1	TRBD2	TGTGCCAGCAGTTATAGGACTAGCGGGGCCCCTGAGCAGTTCTTC	CASSYRTSGAPEQFF
TRBV20-1	many	TRBJ2-2	.	TGCAGTGCTAGAGCTAGTTCGGCCGGGGAGCTGTTTTTT	CSARASSAGELFF
TRBV18	.	TRBJ1-1	.	TGTGCCAGCTCACCGTTTGACATAGGCAGAGGAGCTTTCTTT	CASSPFDIGRGAFF
TRBV20-1	once	TRBJ2-2	.	TGCAGTGCTAGCGCTCTTCAGGGCACCGGGGAGCTGTTTTTT	CSASALQGTGELFF
TRBV5-1	.	TRBJ1-1	TRBD1	TGCGCCAGTCTACAGGGGGACGGAGGCACTGAAGCTTTCTTT	CASLQGDGGTEAFF
TRBV10-3	.	TRBJ2-7	TRBD1	TGTGCCGTCAGTGGGCGGGACAGGGGCAACGAGCAGTACTTC	CAVSGRDRGNEQYF
TRBV7-2	few	TRBJ2-5	TRBD2	TGTGCCAGCAGCTTCGGGGCGGGGGTCCAAGAGACCCAGTACTTC	CASSFGAGVQETQYF
TRBV11-2	few	TRBJ2-5	TRBD2	TGTGCCAGCAGCTGGGAGACTAGCGGGGGCCAAGAGACCCAGTACTTC	CASSWETSGGQETQYF
TRBV7-6	.	TRBJ1-1	TRBD1	TGTGCCAGCAGTCAGCTACGGGACAGGGGGCGGGTTACTGAAGCTTTCTTT	CASSQLRDRGRVTEAFF
TRBV12-5	few	TRBJ2-7	.	TGTGCTAGTGGCCCCGAGCCGCGCGAGCAGTACTTC	CASGPEPREQYF